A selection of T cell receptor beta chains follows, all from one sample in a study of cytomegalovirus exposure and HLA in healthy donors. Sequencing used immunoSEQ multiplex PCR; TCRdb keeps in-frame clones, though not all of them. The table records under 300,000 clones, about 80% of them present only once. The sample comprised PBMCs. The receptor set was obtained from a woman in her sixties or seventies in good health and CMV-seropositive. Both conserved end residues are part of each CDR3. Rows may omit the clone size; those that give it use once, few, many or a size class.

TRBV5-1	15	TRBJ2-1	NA	CASSLTAGVLDEQFF
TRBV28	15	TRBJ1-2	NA	CASSTPGTASDGYTF
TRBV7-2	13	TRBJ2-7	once	CASSLVGKREQYF
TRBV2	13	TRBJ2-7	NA	CAGGLQGVGEQYF
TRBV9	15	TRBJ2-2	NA	CASSVRLAGTGELFF
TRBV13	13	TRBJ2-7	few	CASSTSGSYEQYF
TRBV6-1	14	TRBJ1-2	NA	CASSVGQRNYGYTF
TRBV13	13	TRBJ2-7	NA	CASSFGNRYEQYF
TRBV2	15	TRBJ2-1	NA	CASSDTGQTYNEQFF
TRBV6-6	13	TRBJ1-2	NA	CASSPGQGSGYTF
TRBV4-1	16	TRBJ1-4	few	CASSRGSPATNEKLFF
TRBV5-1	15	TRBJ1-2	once	CASSLDGDRAAGYTF
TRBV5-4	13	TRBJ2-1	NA	CASSRGRENEQFF
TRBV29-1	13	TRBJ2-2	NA	CSARTIPTGELFF
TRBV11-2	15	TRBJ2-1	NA	CASSKTSGRIDEQFF
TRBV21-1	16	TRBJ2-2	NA	CASPSTGGTTGWELFF
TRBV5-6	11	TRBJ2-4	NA	CASSKGAIQYF
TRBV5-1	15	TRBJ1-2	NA	CASSLGQGNNYGYTF
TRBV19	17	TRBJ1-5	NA	CASSIWQGAGSNQPQHF
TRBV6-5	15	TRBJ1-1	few	CASSYTGTGGTEAFF
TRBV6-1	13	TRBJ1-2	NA	CASTQGFYYGYTF
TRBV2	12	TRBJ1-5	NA	CASSGGFQPQHF
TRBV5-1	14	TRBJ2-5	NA	CASSPGQGGETQYF
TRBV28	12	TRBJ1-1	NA	CASGDLNTEAFF
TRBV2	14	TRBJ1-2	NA	CASSDAGTGYGYTF
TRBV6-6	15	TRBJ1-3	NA	CASSYADRDRNTIYF
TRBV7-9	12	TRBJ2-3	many	CASSPESDTQYF
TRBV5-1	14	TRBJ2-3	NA	CASSSGLAPPRWYF
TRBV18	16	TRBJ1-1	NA	CASSPTADTMNTEAFF
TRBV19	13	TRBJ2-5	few	CASSPDRRETQYF
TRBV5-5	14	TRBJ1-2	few	CASSYREVDYGYTF
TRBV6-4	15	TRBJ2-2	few	CASSEASGNTGELFF
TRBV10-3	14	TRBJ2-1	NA	CAISANSPDNEQFF
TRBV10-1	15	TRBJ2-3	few	CASSSGPHLTDTQYF
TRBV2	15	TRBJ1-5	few	CASSRDSYSNQPQHF
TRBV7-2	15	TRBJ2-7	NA	CASSPRAGYSYEQYF
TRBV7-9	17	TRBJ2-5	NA	CASSPLTSGSPRETQYF
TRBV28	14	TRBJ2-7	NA	CASHTGGQMYEQYF
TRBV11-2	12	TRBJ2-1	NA	CASSLAVHEQFF
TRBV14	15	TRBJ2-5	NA	CASSQELAGEETQYF
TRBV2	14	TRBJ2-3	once	CASRAGGFTDTQYF
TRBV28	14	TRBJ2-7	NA	CASSFRGRSSEQYF
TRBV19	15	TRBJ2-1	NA	CASSSPAGGHNEQFF
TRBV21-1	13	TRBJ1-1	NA	CASSTLRGTEAFF
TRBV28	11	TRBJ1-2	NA	CASSSTDGYTF
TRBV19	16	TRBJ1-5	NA	CASNQERGGTGQPQHF
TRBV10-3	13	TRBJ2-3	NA	CAISESSADTQYF
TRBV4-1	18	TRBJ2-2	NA	CASSQDGTLAQATGELFF
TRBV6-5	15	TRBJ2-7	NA	CASSFRLGGGYEQYF